The 26 T cell receptor beta chains reported below all come from one sample, sequenced in a study of cytomegalovirus exposure and HLA in healthy donors. The PCR employed 60 Vbeta primers together with 13 Jbeta primers. Generated by immunoSEQ multiplex PCR, the TCRdb table keeps only in-frame clones and is missing some. Here the sample spans some 180,000 clones, 65% to 90% being singletons. Sequences were obtained from PBMCs. These receptors came from a woman in her 50s in good health and CMV-seronegative.

The chain joins TRBV6-6 to TRBJ1-1, with a tentative D call TRBD1 (6 bases). With 6 bases removed from V and 1 base from J, the gap between germline ends came to 12 bases. The CDR3 runs to 14 residues. Germline V CDR1 and CDR2: MNHNY, SVGAGI (reference sequence). CDR3 in amino acids: CASRLGGANTEAFF. The CDR3 DNA reads TGTGCCAGCAGGCTCGGGGGGGCGAACACTGAAGCTTTCTTT.

This chain connects TRBV15 to TRBJ2-5; a weak D match, TRBD2 (6 bases). The CDR3 covers 12 residues. Germline-derived CDR1 and CDR2 are LNHNV and YYDKDF (reference sequence). Deletions cut 8 bases from V and 5 bases from J, with 12 bases between. The CDR3 region is CATGVGGETQYF. CDR3 in DNA: TGTGCCACCGGCGTTGGAGGGGAGACCCAGTACTTC. Full variable domain (missing parts from reference TRBV15 and TRBJ2-5): DAMVIQNPRYQVTQFGKPVTLSCSQTLNHNVMYWYQQKSSQAPKLLFHYYDKDFNNEADTPDNFQSRRPNTSFCFLDIRSPGLGDTAMYLCATGVGGETQYFGPGTRLLVL.

The DNA of the CDR3 is TGTGCCAGCAGCTTAGGGACACCCACTGAAGCTTTCTTT. The encoded protein is CASSLGTPTEAFF. The chain joins TRBV9 to TRBJ1-1; TRBD1 might be the D (6 bases). Per the germline V gene, CDR1 is SGDLS and CDR2 is YYNGEE. V shed 4 bases and J shed 4 bases, with 11 bases lying between them. CDR3 size: 13 residues.

The chain is built from TRBV18 and TRBJ1-5; 7 bases are a match to TRBD1. Germline V gives CDR1 KGHSH, CDR2 LQKENI. CDR3 length equals 21 residues. V shed 1 base, J shed 2 bases, and the junction held 20 bases outside the gene matches. Here the CDR3 reads CASSPRATTSRDDRGNQPQHF. The CDR3 DNA reads as TGTGCCAGCTCACCACGGGCGACCACCTCCCGGGACGACAGGGGCAATCAGCCCCAGCATTTT. Complete variable domain (other parts from reference TRBV18 and TRBJ1-5): NAGVMQNPRHLVRRRGQEARLRCSPMKGHSHVYWYRQLPEEGLKFMVYLQKENIIDESGMPKERFSAEFPKEGPSILRIQQVVRGDSAAYFCASSPRATTSRDDRGNQPQHFGDGTRLSIL.

V gene TRBV7-9 combines with J gene TRBJ2-2; D might be TRBD1 (5 bases). This CDR3 is 14 amino acids long. V dropped 5 bases and J dropped 4 bases, with 11 bases sitting between them. Germline lookup yields CDR1 SEHNR and CDR2 FQNEAQ (reference sequence). CDR3 amino acids: CASSGLGATGELFF. In DNA, the CDR3 is TGTGCCAGCAGCGGGTTAGGGGCCACCGGGGAGCTGTTTTTT.

This clone was counted once. The chain recombines TRBV4-1 with TRBJ1-3, with a tentative D call TRBD1 (6 bases). Trimming took off 1 base at V and 4 bases at J, with 14 bases between the two ends. The CDR3 extends over 16 amino acids. Germline lookup yields CDR1 MGHRA and CDR2 YSYEKL. CDR3: CASSQGLQGYGNTIYF. CDR3 nucleotide sequence: TGCGCCAGCAGCCAAGGCCTACAGGGTTACGGAAACACCATATATTTT.

This clone was observed a single time. The gene calls are TRBV5-4 and TRBJ2-2; tentatively, D is TRBD1 (6 bases). The CDR3 consists of 14 residues. CDR1 and CDR2 from the germline V gene are SGHNT and YYREEE (reference sequence). V lost 4 bases and J lost 1, with 8 bases in between. Here the CDR3 reads CASSRGGNTGELFF. The DNA of the CDR3 is TGTGCCAGCAGCCGAGGGGGGAACACCGGGGAGCTGTTTTTT.

The chain has TRBV19 and TRBJ2-7; D remains unclear. Trimming shortened V by 6 bases and J by 0 bases, and 15 bases separated the two germline ends. In germline, CDR1 is LNHDA, CDR2 SQIVND (reference sequence). The CDR3 is made up of 15 amino acids. The CDR3 protein is CASSPDLWSSYEQYF. The DNA of the CDR3 is TGTGCCAGTAGCCCTGACCTCTGGAGCTCCTACGAGCAGTACTTC.

V usage is TRBV7-9 and J usage is TRBJ2-3, with D perhaps TRBD2 (5 bases). The ends were cut back, 2 bases at V and 2 bases at J, with 11 bases in the middle. The CDR3 consists of 15 residues. Germline lookup yields CDR1 SEHNR and CDR2 FQNEAQ (reference sequence). The CDR3 DNA reads as TGTGCCAGCAGCTTAACCCCGGGGAACACAGATACGCAGTATTTT. Amino acids: CASSLTPGNTDTQYF. Using reference TRBV7-9 and TRBJ2-3 for the parts outside the CDR3, the full variable domain is DTGVSQNPRHKITKRGQNVTFRCDPISEHNRLYWYRQTLGQGPEFLTYFQNEAQLEKSRLLSDRFSAERPKGSFSTLEIQRTEQGDSAMYLCASSLTPGNTDTQYFGPGTRLTVL.

The chain uses TRBV5-4 and TRBJ1-2, with 7 bases that match TRBD1. The length of the CDR3 is 15 residues. Per germline, CDR1 SGHNT and CDR2 YYREEE (reference sequence). The ends lost 0 bases at V and 4 bases at J; junction bases unmatched: 6. In nucleotides, the CDR3 is TGTGCCAGCAGCTTGGTAGGGGGCGTCGGCTATGGCTACACCTTC. It yields the protein CASSLVGGVGYGYTF.

The chain joins TRBV5-6 to TRBJ1-5; tentatively, D is TRBD1 (6 bases). CDR1 and CDR2 from the germline V gene are SGHDT and YYEEEE. V lost 2 bases to trimming and J lost 2 bases, with 11 bases between them. CDR3 size: 15 residues. CDR3 DNA sequence: TGTGCCAGCAGCTTTACAGGGAGTGGCAATCAGCCCCAGCATTTT. Translating gives CASSFTGSGNQPQHF.

The chain employs TRBV5-1 and TRBJ2-1; 13 bases fit TRBD2. V lost 4 bases to trimming and J lost 5 bases; unmatched junction nucleotides: 6. Looked up from germline, CDR1 is SGHRS and CDR2 is YFSETQ. The CDR3 is 16 residues long. The CDR3 loop reads CASSAGGLAGDNEQFF. CDR3 coding DNA: TGCGCCAGCAGCGCAGGCGGACTAGCGGGAGACAATGAGCAGTTCTTC.

This chain connects TRBV15 to TRBJ2-1; maybe TRBD1 (5 bases). Trimming shortened V by 5 bases and J by 3 bases, and 20 bases separated the two germline ends. This CDR3 has 17 residues. Germline CDR1 LNHNV, CDR2 YYDKDF (reference sequence). The CDR3 sequence is CATSHVGASDLYNEQFF. Written as DNA, the CDR3 is TGTGCCACCAGCCACGTAGGGGCTTCGGACCTCTACAATGAGCAGTTCTTC.

The CDR3 spells CAIKGDVGPGQGTDTQYF. The DNA of the CDR3 is TGTGCCATCAAAGGGGACGTGGGGCCTGGACAGGGGACAGATACGCAGTATTTT. This rearrangement joins TRBV10-3 to TRBJ2-3; the match to TRBD1 covers 9 bases. The CDR3 has 18 residues. The germline V gene encodes CDR1 ENHRY and CDR2 SYGVKD. Unmatched junction bases numbered 17, after V lost 7 bases and J lost 3 bases.

The chain's CDR3 is CASSSYGQAPQHF. The DNA for the CDR3 is TGTGCCAGCAGTTCTTACGGACAGGCGCCCCAGCATTTT. The V gene is TRBV11-2, the J gene TRBJ1-5; TRBD1 matches at 7 bases. Germline V gene sequence: CDR1 SGHAT, CDR2 FQNNGV. V shed 6 bases, J shed 9 bases, and the junction held 8 bases outside the gene matches. The CDR3 runs to 13 residues.

The chain combines TRBV4-1 with TRBJ1-2; D gene unclear. The CDR3 runs 13 residues. Germline assignment: CDR1 MGHRA and CDR2 YSYEKL. Trimming took 2 bases from V and 4 from J, leaving 8 bases between them. DNA of the CDR3: TGCGCCAGCAGCCAACCATTCAGCTATGGCTACACCTTC. Translating it yields CASSQPFSYGYTF.

In this sample, this clone turned up a few times. The chain links TRBV7-9 to TRBJ1-2, with D maybe TRBD1 (6 bases). V lost 3 bases, J lost 4 bases, and 12 bases lay in between. This CDR3 has 14 residues. Germline-derived CDR1 and CDR2 are SEHNR and FQNEAQ (reference sequence). CDR3 coding DNA: TGTGCCAGCAGCTTCGCAGGGGTCGCCTATGGCTACACCTTC. This sequence encodes CASSFAGVAYGYTF.

This clone was seen just once. The chain combines TRBV4-1 with TRBJ1-2; D is possibly TRBD1 (5 bases). Trimming left V 3 bases short and J 7 bases short, with 18 bases between. The V gene's germline CDR1 is MGHRA and CDR2 YSYEKL. CDR3 length: 15 amino acids. The DNA for the CDR3 is TGCGCCAGCAGCCATCCGGGGGGGGTCTACTCTGGCTACACCTTC. Residues: CASSHPGGVYSGYTF.

The chain employs TRBV25-1 and TRBJ1-2; no firm D call. With 5 bases removed from V and 10 bases from J, the gap between germline ends came to 20 bases. CDR1 and CDR2 (germline): MGHDK, SYGVNS. This CDR3 has 14 amino acids. CDR3 in amino acids: CASSRRKRPNVYTF. DNA of the CDR3: TGTGCCAGCAGTCGGCGGAAGCGACCTAACGTCTACACCTTC.

This clone was counted a few times. This chain links TRBV19 with TRBJ1-5; D remains unclear. Trimming took 6 bases from V and 8 from J, leaving 17 bases between them. Germline CDR1 reads LNHDA; CDR2 reads SQIVND (reference sequence). The CDR3 totals 14 residues. CDR3 sequence (DNA): TGTGCCAGTAGCCCCTTGCGGGCCTTGGAGCCCCAGCATTTT. Translated: CASSPLRALEPQHF.

This clone showed up just once. The V and J genes are TRBV7-2 and TRBJ2-5, with a possible D match to TRBD2 (5 bases). Germline values: CDR1 SGHTA, CDR2 FQGNSA. V was trimmed by 1 base and J by 5 bases, leaving 11 bases between them. This CDR3 is 14 amino acids long. This CDR3 reads CASSLVVTGETQYF. The CDR3, as DNA: TGTGCCAGCAGCTTAGTAGTCACGGGGGAGACCCAGTACTTC.

This chain joins TRBV27 and TRBJ1-6, with a weak D call TRBD1 (5 bases). Trimming pared 0 bases from V and 5 bases from J, leaving 11 bases between. The CDR3 has 16 amino acids. Germline V lookup: CDR1 MNHEY, CDR2 SMNVEV (reference sequence). CDR3 loop: CASSLSPGYNNSPLHF. DNA for the CDR3: TGTGCCAGCAGTTTATCCCCAGGGTACAATAATTCACCCCTCCACTTT.

The J gene is TRBJ1-2, the V gene TRBV6-6; D not resolved. This CDR3 has 13 amino acids. V was shortened by 4 bases and J by 7 bases, with 13 bases between the two germline ends. Germline assignment: CDR1 MNHNY and CDR2 SVGAGI (reference sequence). In DNA form, the CDR3 reads TGTGCCAGCAGTTGGTCCACAGTGGGTGGCTACACCTTC. As protein: CASSWSTVGGYTF.

The rearrangement joins TRBV28 to TRBJ2-7, with TRBD2 matching 12 bases. Losses at the gene ends were 4 bases for V and 6 bases for J; bases not matched to a gene: 10. Per germline, CDR1 MDHEN and CDR2 SYDVKM. CDR3 length: 16 residues. The CDR3 region has the DNA TGTGCCAGCAGTTCTGAGACTAGCGGGAGACTTCTCGAGCAGTACTTC. It codes for CASSSETSGRLLEQYF.

CDR3 residues: CASSPRGLYEQYF. The CDR3, as DNA: TGTGCCAGCAGTCCAAGGGGGCTCTACGAGCAGTACTTC. This sequence joins TRBV14 and TRBJ2-7; 7 bases align to TRBD1. Germline V gene sequence: CDR1 SGHDN, CDR2 FVKESK. The CDR3 has 13 residues. The J segment lost 3 bases and the V segment lost 6 bases, leaving 5 bases of the junction unmatched.

The chain has TRBV9 and TRBJ1-2; D not resolved. The CDR3 loop spans 14 amino acids. V was shortened by 0 bases and J by 4 bases, with 10 bases between the two germline ends. The germline CDR1 and CDR2 sequences are SGDLS and YYNGEE. Here the CDR3 reads CASSVDSAGYGYTF. CDR3 bases: TGTGCCAGCAGCGTAGACAGCGCGGGCTATGGCTACACCTTC.